The 15 T cell receptor beta chains in this list originate from one sample, sequenced in a study of blood T cell repertoires in COVID-19. Produced via immunoSEQ multiplex PCR; TCRdb's table is partial and in-frame only. The sample yields roughly 230,000 clones, 88% seen once. Sequencing input: peripheral blood. The receptors were gathered from a human donor in a cohort sampled during active COVID-19.

This clone was recorded once. The chain is built from TRBV5-1 and TRBJ1-5; 9 bases match TRBD1. The junction had 1 base not matched to a gene; V was cut back by 2 bases and J by 1 base. The CDR3 length is 15 residues. CDR1 is SGHRS and CDR2 is YFSETQ in the germline V gene. The DNA of the CDR3 is TGCGCCAGCAGCTTACAGGGGGCGAGCAATCAGCCCCAGCATTTT. Encoded protein: CASSLQGASNQPQHF.

The chain employs TRBV7-7 and TRBJ2-7, with 7 positions matching TRBD1. In germline, CDR1 is SSHAT, CDR2 FNYEAQ (reference sequence). V shed 0 bases, J shed 3 bases, and the junction held 5 bases outside the gene matches. The CDR3 totals 15 residues. CDR3 region: CASSLATGAHYEQYF. CDR3 DNA: TGTGCCAGCAGCTTAGCTACAGGGGCCCACTACGAGCAGTACTTC.

V is TRBV28 and J is TRBJ2-2; D gene uncertain. This CDR3 has 12 amino acids. V lost 6 bases and J 5 bases, leaving 7 bases between the germline ends. Per germline, CDR1 MDHEN and CDR2 SYDVKM. The CDR3 DNA is TGTGCCAGCAGGGCAAATACCGGGGAGCTGTTTTTT. Its protein product is CASRANTGELFF. Looking up the rest from reference TRBV28 and TRBJ2-2 gives the full variable domain: DVKVTQSSRYLVKRTGEKVFLECVQDMDHENMFWYRQDPGLGLRLIYFSYDVKMKEKGDIPEGYSVSREKKERFSLILESASTNQTSMYLCASRANTGELFFGEGSRLTVL.

The chain links TRBV18 to TRBJ1-6; weak D call: TRBD1 (6 bases). V lost 5 bases and J lost 1, with 18 bases in between. CDR3 length equals 18 residues. Germline V gives CDR1 KGHSH, CDR2 LQKENI. This CDR3 reads CASSVTPSTGSYNSPLHF. The CDR3 nucleotides read TGTGCCAGCTCAGTAACCCCCTCAACAGGGTCCTATAATTCACCCCTCCACTTT.

The chain couples TRBV28 to TRBJ1-3, with TRBD1 matching over 9 bases. CDR3 length: 15 residues. V lost 3 bases, J lost 7 bases, and 7 bases stayed unmatched. Germline CDR1 is MDHEN and CDR2 is SYDVKM. The CDR3 sequence: CASSFGGQGGNTIYF. The CDR3 bases are TGTGCCAGCAGTTTTGGGGGACAGGGAGGGAACACCATATATTTT.

CDR3 residues: CASHSPRVEGNTEAFF. The CDR3 DNA reads TGTGCCAGCCACTCCCCCAGGGTTGAAGGTAACACTGAAGCTTTCTTT. This chain uses TRBV19 with TRBJ1-1, with D perhaps matching TRBD1 (5 bases). This CDR3 region has 16 residues. V was pared by 9 bases and J by 2 bases, with 22 bases between. Germline CDR1 and CDR2: LNHDA and SQIVND (reference sequence).

This clone turned up a few times. The genes are TRBV24-1 and TRBJ1-2, with D unresolved. The V and J ends lost 3 bases and 0 bases respectively, with 13 bases between them. CDR3 length: 16 amino acids. Germline lookup yields CDR1 KGHDR and CDR2 SFDVKD. CDR3 sequence: CATSDPRTAANYGYTF. The CDR3 DNA reads TGTGCCACCAGTGATCCCCGGACTGCTGCTAACTATGGCTACACCTTC.

This clone was seen just once. The chain combines TRBV5-1 with TRBJ2-7, with 11 bases lining up with TRBD2. The CDR3 has 16 amino acids. V shed 0 bases and J 4 bases; nucleotides not matched to a gene: 6. Per the germline V gene, CDR1 is SGHRS and CDR2 is YFSETQ. CDR3 in amino acids: CASSLELAGADYEQYF. CDR3 coding DNA: TGCGCCAGCAGCTTGGAACTAGCGGGGGCCGATTACGAGCAGTACTTC.

V is TRBV5-6 and J is TRBJ1-3; D uncertain. From germline, CDR1 is SGHDT and CDR2 YYEEEE. V dropped 2 bases and J dropped 0 bases, with 9 bases sitting between them. The CDR3 runs to 15 residues. The CDR3 loop is CASSFATGSGNTIYF. CDR3 coding DNA: TGTGCCAGCAGCTTCGCGACGGGCTCTGGAAACACCATATATTTT.

The J gene is TRBJ1-2, the V gene TRBV30, with D unclear. Trimming left V 1 base short and J 8 bases short, with 11 bases between. CDR3 length: 12 amino acids. Germline-derived CDR1 and CDR2 are GTSNPN and SVGIG (reference sequence). The CDR3 is CAWSGLSNGYTF. The CDR3 bases are TGTGCCTGGAGTGGTCTCAGTAACGGCTACACCTTC.

This clone came up once. V gene TRBV28 combines with J gene TRBJ2-7, with D hard to call. This CDR3 has 15 residues. V lost 5 bases, J lost 1 base, and 15 bases lay in between. CDR1 is MDHEN and CDR2 is SYDVKM in the germline V gene. The CDR3 DNA is TGTGCCAGCAGTCCCAACCCGGTCTTATCCTACGAGCAGTACTTC. This translates into CASSPNPVLSYEQYF.

This sequence joins TRBV19 and TRBJ1-4; TRBD1 matches at 8 bases. CDR1 and CDR2 (germline): LNHDA, SQIVND (reference sequence). CDR3 length: 10 residues. CDR3 DNA: TGTGGGACAGGGAATGAAAAACTGTTTTTT. Residues: CGTGNEKLFF. Full variable domain (rest looked up from reference TRBV19 and TRBJ1-4): DGGITQSPKYLFRKEGQNVTLSCEQNLNHDAMYWYRQDPGQGLRLIYYSQIVNDFQKGDIAEGYSVSREKKESFPLTVTSAQKNPTAFYLCGTGNEKLFFGSGTQLSVL.

The gene calls are TRBV29-1 and TRBJ2-3; 10 bases fit TRBD2. Germline-derived CDR1 and CDR2 are SQVTM and ANQGSEA. The trim removed 6 bases at V and 5 bases at J, leaving 8 bases unmatched. The CDR3 extends over 14 amino acids. CDR3 amino acids: CSVGLAVVVDTQYF. As DNA, the CDR3 is TGCAGCGTAGGACTAGCGGTGGTGGTAGATACGCAGTATTTT.

In DNA form, the CDR3 reads TGTGCCAGCAGTGGAGGGGTCTCTGGAAACACCATATATTTT. Translating it yields CASSGGVSGNTIYF. The V gene is TRBV9, the J gene TRBJ1-3; a possible D gene is TRBD1 (5 bases). The V gene lost 5 bases and the J gene lost 0 bases, with 9 bases spanning the gap. Germline V gene sequence: CDR1 SGDLS, CDR2 YYNGEE. The CDR3 runs 14 residues.

On this clone itself: Within the sample, other DNA sequences also encode this same CDR3. V usage is TRBV5-8 and J usage is TRBJ1-2; D may be TRBD1 (6 bases). From germline, CDR1 is SGHTS and CDR2 YDEGEE. Trimming stripped 4 bases from V and 4 bases from J, with 11 bases between. The CDR3 has 13 amino acids. CDR3 DNA sequence: TGTGCCAGCAGCCCGGACAGATTCTATGGCTACACCTTC. Translated, it gives CASSPDRFYGYTF.